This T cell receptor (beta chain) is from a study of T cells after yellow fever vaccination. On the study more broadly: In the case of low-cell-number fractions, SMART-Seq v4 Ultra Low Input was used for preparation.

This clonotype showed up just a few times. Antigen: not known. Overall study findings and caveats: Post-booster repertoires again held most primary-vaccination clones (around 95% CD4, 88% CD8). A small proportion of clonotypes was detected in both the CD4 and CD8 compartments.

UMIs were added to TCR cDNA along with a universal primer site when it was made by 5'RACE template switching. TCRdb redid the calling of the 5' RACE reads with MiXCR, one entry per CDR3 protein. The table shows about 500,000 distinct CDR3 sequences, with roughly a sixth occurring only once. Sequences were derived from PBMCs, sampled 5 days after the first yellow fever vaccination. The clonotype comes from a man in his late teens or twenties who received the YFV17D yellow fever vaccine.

CDR3 DNA sequence: TGCGCCAGCAGCCAAGAGGGGACAGTTAATCAGCCCCAGCATTTT. It encodes CASSQEGTVNQPQHF. The chain recombines TRBV4-3 with TRBJ1-5; the match to TRBD1 covers 7 bases. This CDR3 is 15 amino acids long. The J segment lost 4 bases and the V segment lost 0 bases, leaving 3 bases of the junction unmatched. Germline CDR1 LGHNA, CDR2 YSLEER.